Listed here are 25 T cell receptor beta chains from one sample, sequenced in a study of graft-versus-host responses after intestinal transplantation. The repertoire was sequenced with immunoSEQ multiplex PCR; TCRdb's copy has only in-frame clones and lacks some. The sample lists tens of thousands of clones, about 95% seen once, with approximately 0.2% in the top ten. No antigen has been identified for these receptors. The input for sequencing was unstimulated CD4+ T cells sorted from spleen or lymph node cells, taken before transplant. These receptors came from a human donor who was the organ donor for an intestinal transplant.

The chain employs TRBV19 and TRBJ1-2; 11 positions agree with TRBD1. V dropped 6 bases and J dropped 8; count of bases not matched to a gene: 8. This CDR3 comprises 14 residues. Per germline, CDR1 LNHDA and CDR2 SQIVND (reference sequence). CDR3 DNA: TGTGCCAGTAGACGGGACAGGGGGGCAGAAGGCTACACCTTC. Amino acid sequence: CASRRDRGAEGYTF.

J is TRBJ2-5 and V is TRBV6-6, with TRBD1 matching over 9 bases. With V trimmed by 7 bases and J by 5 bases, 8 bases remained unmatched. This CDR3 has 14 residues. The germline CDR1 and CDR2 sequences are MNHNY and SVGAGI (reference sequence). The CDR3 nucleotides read TGTGCCAGCAACGTACAGGGGGCGCATGAGACCCAGTACTTC. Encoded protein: CASNVQGAHETQYF.

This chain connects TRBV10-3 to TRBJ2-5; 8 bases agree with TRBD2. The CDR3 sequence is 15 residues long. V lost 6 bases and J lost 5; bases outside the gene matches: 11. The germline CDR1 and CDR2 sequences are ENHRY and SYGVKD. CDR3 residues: CAISLSGGGGETQYF. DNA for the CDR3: TGTGCCATCAGCCTATCGGGGGGGGGCGGTGAGACCCAGTACTTC.

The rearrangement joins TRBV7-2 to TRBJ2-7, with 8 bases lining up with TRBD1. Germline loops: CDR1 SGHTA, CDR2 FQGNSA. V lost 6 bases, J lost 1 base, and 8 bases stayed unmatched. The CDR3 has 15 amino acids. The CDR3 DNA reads TGTGCCAGCAGAATAGGGACAGGACTATCCTACGAGCAGTACTTC. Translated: CASRIGTGLSYEQYF. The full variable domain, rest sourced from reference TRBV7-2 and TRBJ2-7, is GAGVSQSPSNKVTEKGKDVELRCDPISGHTALYWYRQSLGQGLEFLIYFQGNSAPDKSGLPSDRFSAERTGGSVSTLTIQRTQQEDSAVYLCASRIGTGLSYEQYFGPGTRLTVT.

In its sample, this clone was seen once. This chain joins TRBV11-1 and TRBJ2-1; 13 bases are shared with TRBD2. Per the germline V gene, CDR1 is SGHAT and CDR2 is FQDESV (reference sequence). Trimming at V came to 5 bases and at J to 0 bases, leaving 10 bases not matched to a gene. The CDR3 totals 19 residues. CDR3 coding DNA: TGTGCCAGCAGCCTGCTAACTAGCGGGGGGGCCTACTCCTACAATGAGCAGTTCTTC. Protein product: CASSLLTSGGAYSYNEQFF. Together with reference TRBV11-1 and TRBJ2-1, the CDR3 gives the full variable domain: EAEVAQSPRYKITEKSQAVAFWCDPISGHATLYWYRQILGQGPELLVQFQDESVVDDSQLPKDRFSAERLKGVDSTLKIQPAELGDSAMYLCASSLLTSGGAYSYNEQFFGPGTRLTVL.

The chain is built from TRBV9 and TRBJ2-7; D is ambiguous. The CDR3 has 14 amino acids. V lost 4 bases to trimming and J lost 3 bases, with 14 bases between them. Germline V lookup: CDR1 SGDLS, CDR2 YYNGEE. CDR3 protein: CASSPISSGYEQYF. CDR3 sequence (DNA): TGTGCCAGCAGCCCGATCTCCAGTGGCTACGAGCAGTACTTC.

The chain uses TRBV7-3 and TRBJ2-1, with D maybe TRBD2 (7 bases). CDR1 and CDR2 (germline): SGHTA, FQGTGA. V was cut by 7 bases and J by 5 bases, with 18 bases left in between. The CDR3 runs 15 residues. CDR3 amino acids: CASTLGGRRDNEQFF. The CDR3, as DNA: TGTGCCAGCACCCTCGGGGGGCGACGAGACAATGAGCAGTTCTTC.

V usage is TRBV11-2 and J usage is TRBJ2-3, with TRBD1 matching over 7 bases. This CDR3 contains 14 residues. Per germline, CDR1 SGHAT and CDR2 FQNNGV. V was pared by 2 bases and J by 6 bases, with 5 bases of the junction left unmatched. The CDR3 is CASSLRTGDDTQYF. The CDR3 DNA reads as TGTGCCAGCAGCTTAAGGACAGGCGACGATACGCAGTATTTT. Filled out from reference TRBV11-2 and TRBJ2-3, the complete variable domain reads EAGVAQSPRYKIIEKRQSVAFWCNPISGHATLYWYQQILGQGPKLLIQFQNNGVVDDSQLPKDRFSAERLKGVDSTLKIQPAKLEDSAVYLCASSLRTGDDTQYFGPGTRLTVL.

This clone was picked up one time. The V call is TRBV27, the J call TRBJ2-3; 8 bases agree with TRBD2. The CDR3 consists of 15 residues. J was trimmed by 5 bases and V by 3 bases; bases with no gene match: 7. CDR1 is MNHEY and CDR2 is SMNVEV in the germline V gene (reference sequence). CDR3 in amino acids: CASSLAGGHGDTQYF. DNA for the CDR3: TGTGCCAGCAGTTTGGCGGGGGGCCATGGAGATACGCAGTATTTT.

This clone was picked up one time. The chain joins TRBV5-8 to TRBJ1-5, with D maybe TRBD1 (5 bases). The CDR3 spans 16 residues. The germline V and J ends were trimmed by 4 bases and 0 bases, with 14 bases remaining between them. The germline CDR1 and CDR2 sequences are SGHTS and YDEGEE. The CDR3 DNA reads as TGTGCCAGCAGCCGCCCCCAGGGCCATAGCAATCAGCCCCAGCATTTT. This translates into CASSRPQGHSNQPQHF.

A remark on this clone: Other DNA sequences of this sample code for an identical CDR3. The CDR3 is CASSVGVVAGGGDTQYF. DNA for the CDR3: TGTGCCAGCAGCGTAGGTGTAGTAGCGGGGGGAGGTGATACGCAGTATTTT. The chain uses TRBV9 and TRBJ2-3; 10 nucleotides line up with TRBD2. With V trimmed by 0 bases and J by 6 bases, 10 bases remained unmatched. The CDR3 length is 17 residues. Germline V CDR1 and CDR2: SGDLS, YYNGEE. Complete variable domain (other parts from reference TRBV9 and TRBJ2-3): DSGVTQTPKHLITATGQRVTLRCSPRSGDLSVYWYQQSLDQGLQFLIQYYNGEERAKGNILERFSAQQFPDLHSELNLSSLELGDSALYFCASSVGVVAGGGDTQYFGPGTRLTVL.

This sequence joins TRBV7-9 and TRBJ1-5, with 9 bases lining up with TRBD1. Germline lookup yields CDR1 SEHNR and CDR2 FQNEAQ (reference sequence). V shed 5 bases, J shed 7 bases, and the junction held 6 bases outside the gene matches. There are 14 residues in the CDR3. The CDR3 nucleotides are TGTGCCAGCAGCCCTCAGGACAGGGGACAGCCCCAGCATTTT. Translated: CASSPQDRGQPQHF.

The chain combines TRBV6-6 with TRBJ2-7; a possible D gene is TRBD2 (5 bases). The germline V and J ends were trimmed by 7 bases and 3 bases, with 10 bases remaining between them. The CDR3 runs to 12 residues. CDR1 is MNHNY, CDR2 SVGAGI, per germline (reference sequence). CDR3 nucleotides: TGTGCCAGCAAAGACGGGAACTACGAGCAGTACTTC. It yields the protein CASKDGNYEQYF.

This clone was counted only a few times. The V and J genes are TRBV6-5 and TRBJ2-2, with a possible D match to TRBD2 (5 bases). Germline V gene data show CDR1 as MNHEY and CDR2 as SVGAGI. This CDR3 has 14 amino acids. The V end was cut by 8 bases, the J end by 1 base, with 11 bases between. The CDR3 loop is CASCPGRNTGELFF. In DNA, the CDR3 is TGTGCCAGCTGCCCTGGGAGGAACACCGGGGAGCTGTTTTTT.

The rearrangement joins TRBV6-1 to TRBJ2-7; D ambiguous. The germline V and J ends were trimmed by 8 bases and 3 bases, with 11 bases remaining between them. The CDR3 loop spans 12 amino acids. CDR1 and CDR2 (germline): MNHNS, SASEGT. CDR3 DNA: TGTGCCAGCGCCGTCTGGGGCTACGAGCAGTACTTC. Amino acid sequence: CASAVWGYEQYF.

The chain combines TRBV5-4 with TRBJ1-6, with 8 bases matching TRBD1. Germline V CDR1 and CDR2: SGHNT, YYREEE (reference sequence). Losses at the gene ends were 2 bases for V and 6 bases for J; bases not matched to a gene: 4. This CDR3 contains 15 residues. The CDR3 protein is CASSFRTGRNSPLHF. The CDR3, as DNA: TGTGCCAGCAGCTTCCGGACAGGGCGTAATTCACCCCTCCACTTT.

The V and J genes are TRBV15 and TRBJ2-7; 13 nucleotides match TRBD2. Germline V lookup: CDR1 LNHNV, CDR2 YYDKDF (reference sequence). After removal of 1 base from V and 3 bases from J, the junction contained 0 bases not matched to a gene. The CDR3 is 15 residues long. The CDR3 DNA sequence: TGTGCCACCAGCAGAGGACTAGCGGGGGGCTACGAGCAGTACTTC. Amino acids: CATSRGLAGGYEQYF. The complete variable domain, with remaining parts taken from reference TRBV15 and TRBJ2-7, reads DAMVIQNPRYQVTQFGKPVTLSCSQTLNHNVMYWYQQKSSQAPKLLFHYYDKDFNNEADTPDNFQSRRPNTSFCFLDIRSPGLGDTAMYLCATSRGLAGGYEQYFGPGTRLTVT.

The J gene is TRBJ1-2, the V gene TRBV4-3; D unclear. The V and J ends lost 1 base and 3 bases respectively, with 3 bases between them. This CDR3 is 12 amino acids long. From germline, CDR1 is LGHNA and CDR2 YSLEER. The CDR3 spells CASSQGDYGYTF. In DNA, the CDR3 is TGCGCCAGCAGCCAAGGGGACTATGGCTACACCTTC.

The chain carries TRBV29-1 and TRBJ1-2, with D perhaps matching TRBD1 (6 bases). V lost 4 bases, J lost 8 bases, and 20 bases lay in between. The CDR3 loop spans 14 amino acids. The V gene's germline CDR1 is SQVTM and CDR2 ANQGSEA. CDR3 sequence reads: CSVAPGHQKEGYTF. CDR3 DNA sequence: TGCAGCGTTGCGCCGGGACACCAAAAGGAAGGCTACACCTTC.

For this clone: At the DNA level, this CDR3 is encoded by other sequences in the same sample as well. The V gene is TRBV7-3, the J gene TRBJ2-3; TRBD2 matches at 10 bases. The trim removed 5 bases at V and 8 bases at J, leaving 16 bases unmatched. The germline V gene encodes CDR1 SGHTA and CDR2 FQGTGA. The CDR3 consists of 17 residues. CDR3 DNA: TGTGCCAGCAGCCTCAACGGGGTAGCGGGGGGCCACGGTACGCAGTATTTT. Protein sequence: CASSLNGVAGGHGTQYF.

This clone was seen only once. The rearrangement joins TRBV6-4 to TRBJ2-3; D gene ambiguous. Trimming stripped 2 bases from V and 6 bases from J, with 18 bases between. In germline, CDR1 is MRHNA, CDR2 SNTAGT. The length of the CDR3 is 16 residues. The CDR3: CASSDVWARTPDTQYF. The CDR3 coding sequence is TGTGCCAGCAGTGACGTTTGGGCACGAACCCCGGATACGCAGTATTTT.

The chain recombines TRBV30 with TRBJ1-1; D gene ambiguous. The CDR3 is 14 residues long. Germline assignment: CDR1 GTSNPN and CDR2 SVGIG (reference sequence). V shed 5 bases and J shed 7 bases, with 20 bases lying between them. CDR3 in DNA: TGTGCCTGGTGTATTAACCGGTTACGAAATGAAGCTTTCTTT. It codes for CAWCINRLRNEAFF.

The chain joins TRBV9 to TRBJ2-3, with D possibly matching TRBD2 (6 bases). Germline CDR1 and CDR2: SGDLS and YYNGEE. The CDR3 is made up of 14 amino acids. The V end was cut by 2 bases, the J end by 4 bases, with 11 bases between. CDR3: CASSVAAGADTQYF. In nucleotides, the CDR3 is TGTGCCAGCAGCGTTGCAGCGGGCGCAGATACGCAGTATTTT.

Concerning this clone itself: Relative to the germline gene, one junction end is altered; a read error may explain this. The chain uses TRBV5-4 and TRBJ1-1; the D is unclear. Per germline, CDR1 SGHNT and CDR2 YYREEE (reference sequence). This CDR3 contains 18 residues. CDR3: CASSLAHRPGLPDTEAFF. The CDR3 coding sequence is TGTGCCAGCAGTTTGGCCCACAGACCGGGCCTGCCGGACACTGAAGCTTTCTTT.

CDR3 loop: CASSLNRQGAYGYTF. CDR3 coding DNA: TGCGCCAGCAGCCTAAACCGACAGGGGGCTTATGGCTACACCTTC. The chain employs TRBV4-1 and TRBJ1-2; 10 nucleotides line up with TRBD1. Per germline, CDR1 MGHRA and CDR2 YSYEKL. The ends lost 4 bases at V and 5 bases at J; junction bases unmatched: 7. The CDR3 spans 15 residues.